Listed below are T cell receptor beta chains from one sample, sequenced in a study of T cells after yellow fever vaccination. TCRdb recomputed calls from the 5' RACE reads with MiXCR, one row per CDR3 protein. The data show some 320,000 distinct CDR3 sequences, with over 3.5% seen just once and just under 25% held by the top ten. The material was PBMCs, obtained 5 days after the yellow fever booster vaccination. The receptors come from a man between 18 and 35 years old who received the YFV17D yellow fever vaccine. The CDR3 runs from the conserved cysteine through the conserved F or W. Each record gives: D gene, V gene, J gene, CDR3 protein. D genes are given only for firm matches.

d_call: TRBD1
v_call: TRBV7-2
j_call: TRBJ1-2
cdr3_aa: CASSPQGADGYTF

d_call: .
v_call: TRBV29-1
j_call: TRBJ2-3
cdr3_aa: CSGQSTDTQYF

d_call: .
v_call: TRBV5-6
j_call: TRBJ2-1
cdr3_aa: CASSRGGGQFF

d_call: .
v_call: TRBV4-2
j_call: TRBJ2-3
cdr3_aa: CASSNRAGAVADTQYF

d_call: TRBD2
v_call: TRBV5-1
j_call: TRBJ2-3
cdr3_aa: CASRQAGRGGDTQYF

d_call: .
v_call: TRBV5-1
j_call: TRBJ2-5
cdr3_aa: CASSFGTPETETQYF

d_call: .
v_call: TRBV7-9
j_call: TRBJ2-5
cdr3_aa: CASSLVARQQETQYF

d_call: TRBD2
v_call: TRBV7-9
j_call: TRBJ2-1
cdr3_aa: CASSSHGAGQYNDQFF

d_call: TRBD2
v_call: TRBV5-5
j_call: TRBJ2-1
cdr3_aa: CASSFSFSGGWNEQFF

d_call: .
v_call: TRBV29-1
j_call: TRBJ2-2
cdr3_aa: CSVRRGGTGELFF

d_call: .
v_call: TRBV20-1
j_call: TRBJ2-3
cdr3_aa: CSAREVDTQYF

d_call: TRBD2
v_call: TRBV6-6
j_call: TRBJ2-2
cdr3_aa: CASSFPLAGPNTGELFF

d_call: .
v_call: TRBV6-5
j_call: TRBJ1-5
cdr3_aa: CASSYWGGQPQHF

d_call: .
v_call: TRBV5-5
j_call: TRBJ2-7
cdr3_aa: CASSLGQRDYEQYF

d_call: TRBD1
v_call: TRBV29-1
j_call: TRBJ2-1
cdr3_aa: CSLRTGGAYNEQFF

d_call: .
v_call: TRBV20-1
j_call: TRBJ1-2
cdr3_aa: CSARDDIRAGYTF

d_call: TRBD1
v_call: TRBV7-9
j_call: TRBJ1-6
cdr3_aa: CASRFDREAPLHF

d_call: .
v_call: TRBV4-3
j_call: TRBJ1-5
cdr3_aa: CASSQDTREPQHF

d_call: TRBD1
v_call: TRBV18
j_call: TRBJ2-3
cdr3_aa: CASSSKPVGTGDVTQYF

d_call: TRBD1
v_call: TRBV27
j_call: TRBJ2-5
cdr3_aa: CASRRTGVQETQYF

d_call: .
v_call: TRBV4-2
j_call: TRBJ2-1
cdr3_aa: CASSQDGDEQFF

d_call: TRBD2
v_call: TRBV7-6
j_call: TRBJ2-1
cdr3_aa: CASSPGLAGGFYEQFF

d_call: TRBD1
v_call: TRBV12-3/TRBV12-4
j_call: TRBJ2-3
cdr3_aa: CASSGMGQEFTDTQYF